Listed below are T cell receptor beta chains from one sample, sequenced in a study of OX40 agonist ivuxolimab in advanced cancers. TCRdb keeps only in-frame clones here, not all; method: immunoSEQ multiplex PCR. Of 6,500 to 8,000 clones listed, roughly 74% are singletons. The sequenced sample was CD4+ or CD8+ T cells sorted from blood, obtained in a trial of the OX40 agonist ivuxolimab. These receptors were taken from an adult with an advanced solid tumor such as melanoma, head and neck, liver or kidney cancer. CDR3s leave out the opening cysteine and the closing phenylalanine or tryptophan. Fields, in order: clone size, V gene, CDR3 protein. Size is stated for part of the rows, as once, few or many counts, or as a class when the clone is expanded.

>medium-sized|TRBV7-9
ASSLVQGSHEQY
>-|TRBV4-2
ASSQSGMNTEAF
>medium-sized|TRBV29-1
SVRAGGEQVYGYT
>once|TRBV10-1
ASSEEKAPNTDTQY
>-|TRBV19
ASSIQGNPYNEQF
>-|TRBV9
ASSIGTVSQTNEKLF
>-|TRBV6-5
ASSYGTSGGDTQY
>-|TRBV28
ASSADRADDELF
>few|TRBV7-3
ASSLKVRDEQY
>-|TRBV19
ASSTAGGVRETQY
>-|TRBV29-1
SVGGGSYNEQF
>-|TRBV5-1
ASRESLDYGYT
>-|TRBV9
ASSVDPSSYEQY
>-|TRBV7-6
ASSLESGGYEQY
>-|TRBV6-5
ASSQGPNTEAF
>-|TRBV19
ASSIVLQGFETQY
>-|TRBV2
ASSEEVGILAGTYNEQF
>-|TRBV2
ASRRLAGELGETQY